This entry lists 8 T cell receptor beta chains sequenced from one sample in a study of shared clonotypes between healthy human individuals. The repertoire was sequenced with immunoSEQ multiplex PCR; TCRdb's copy has only in-frame clones and lacks some. The repertoire holds 450,000 to 500,000 clones, with 81% as singletons. The sequencing input was PBMCs. These receptors came from a woman aged 40 to 50 in good health. Some clones in this sample may be carry-over from other donors' samples.

This clone was counted once. A much more abundant neighbour one base away suggests this may be a read error. The V gene is TRBV7-2, the J gene TRBJ2-5, with D uncertain. The germline gives CDR1 SGHTA, CDR2 FQGNSA. This CDR3 has 17 residues. V was clipped by 2 bases and J by 7 bases, with 23 bases between them. This chain's CDR3 is CASSLYSAPGRSWTQYF. The DNA for the CDR3 is TGTGCCAGCAGCTTATATTCGGCCCCTGGGCGCTCGTGGACCCAGTACTTC.

The chain recombines TRBV5-8 with TRBJ2-7, with D tentatively TRBD1 (6 bases). Germline CDR1 SGHTS, CDR2 YDEGEE. Trimming stripped 7 bases from V and 2 bases from J, with 10 bases between. This CDR3 has 12 residues. CDR3 nucleotide sequence: TGTGCCAGCGGACACAGGGCCTACGAGCAGTACTTC. Residues: CASGHRAYEQYF.

The J gene is TRBJ1-1, the V gene TRBV7-9; unclear D gene. Trimming pared 4 bases from V and 8 bases from J, leaving 11 bases between. The germline V gene encodes CDR1 SEHNR and CDR2 FQNEAQ (reference sequence). The CDR3 covers 12 residues. CDR3: CASSSRLLEAFF. In DNA, the CDR3 is TGTGCCAGCAGCTCCCGCCTTCTCGAAGCTTTCTTT.

With regard to this clone: A much larger clone is a single base away; this may be a read error. Other nucleotide sequences in the sample specify the same CDR3. The genes are TRBV25-1 and TRBJ2-1; 10 nucleotides match TRBD2. This CDR3 is 15 amino acids long. V lost 5 bases and J lost 3; bases outside the gene matches: 4. CDR1 is MGHDK, CDR2 SYGVNS, per germline. CDR3 coding DNA: TGTGCCAGCAGTCCACGGACTAGCGGCTACAATGAGCAGTTCTTC. Its translation is CASSPRTSGYNEQFF.

This clone was seen a handful of times. This sequence joins TRBV18 and TRBJ1-2, with D possibly matching TRBD1 (5 bases). This CDR3 is 13 amino acids long. Trimming stripped 3 bases from V and 7 bases from J, with 12 bases between. Germline V gene sequence: CDR1 KGHSH, CDR2 LQKENI. CDR3 bases: TGTGCCAGCTCACCCCTGGACACGGCTGGCTACACCTTC. Protein sequence: CASSPLDTAGYTF. The whole variable domain, filled in from reference TRBV18 and TRBJ1-2, reads NAGVMQNPRHLVRRRGQEARLRCSPMKGHSHVYWYRQLPEEGLKFMVYLQKENIIDESGMPKERFSAEFPKEGPSILRIQQVVRGDSAAYFCASSPLDTAGYTFGSGTRLTVV.

V gene TRBV28 combines with J gene TRBJ2-7; 12 bases are shared with TRBD2. Per the germline V gene, CDR1 is MDHEN and CDR2 is SYDVKM. The CDR3 extends over 15 amino acids. After removal of 6 bases from V and 1 base from J, the junction contained 4 bases not matched to a gene. For the CDR3, the DNA is TGTGCCAGCAGGGAGACTAGCGGGAGTTCCTACGAGCAGTACTTC. Its protein product is CASRETSGSSYEQYF.

The chain combines TRBV15 with TRBJ2-5; D is possibly TRBD2 (5 bases). The germline gives CDR1 LNHNV, CDR2 YYDKDF (reference sequence). The V gene lost 2 bases and the J gene lost 2 bases, with 9 bases spanning the gap. CDR3 length equals 14 residues. CDR3 loop: CATSRLAEQETQYF. The CDR3 DNA sequence: TGTGCCACCAGCAGACTAGCAGAACAAGAGACCCAGTACTTC.

The chain joins TRBV7-3 to TRBJ2-1; 10 nucleotides match TRBD2. The CDR3 consists of 15 residues. V dropped 4 bases and J dropped 9; count of bases not matched to a gene: 9. Germline CDR1 is SGHTA and CDR2 is FQGTGA. As DNA, the CDR3 is TGTGCCAGCAGCTCCTCTAGCGGGAGTAGGGTTGAGCAGTTCTTC. It codes for CASSSSSGSRVEQFF.